A single sample is the source of the 23 T cell receptor beta chains below, sequenced in a study of shared clonotypes between healthy human individuals. As defined, naive CD8 cells were CD45RO-negative and positively selected for CCR7, with terminally differentiated effector memory CD45RA+ cells excluded. Here immunoSEQ multiplex PCR was the method, and the copy in TCRdb shows in-frame clones only, minus some. The sample has about 2 million clones, about 95% seen once. Sequencing input: naive CD8+ T cells sorted from blood. The source of these receptors is a man aged 18 to 29 in good health.

The rearrangement links TRBV10-2 to TRBJ2-7; D uncertain. The germline V gene encodes CDR1 WSHSY and CDR2 SAAADI. V lost 6 bases and J lost 3, with 12 bases in between. The CDR3 contains 13 residues. The CDR3 nucleotides are TGCGCCAGCAGGGTACCCCTGGGCTACGAGCAGTACTTC. Amino acids: CASRVPLGYEQYF.

Concerning this clone: Other DNA sequences of this sample code for an identical CDR3. The V and J genes are TRBV19 and TRBJ2-1, with TRBD2 matching over 8 bases. V was clipped by 2 bases and J by 1 base; unmatched bases: 1. The germline V gene encodes CDR1 LNHDA and CDR2 SQIVND (reference sequence). The CDR3 totals 15 residues. CDR3 nucleotide sequence: TGTGCCAGTAGTATATCGGGGGGGTCCTACAATGAGCAGTTCTTC. The encoded protein is CASSISGGSYNEQFF.

The chain links TRBV6-5 to TRBJ2-2; 8 nucleotides line up with TRBD1. The trim removed 8 bases at V and 5 bases at J, leaving 7 bases unmatched. The CDR3 contains 14 residues. Per germline, CDR1 MNHEY and CDR2 SVGAGI. CDR3 DNA: TGTGCCAGCTCGACGACAGGGGAGACCGGGGAGCTGTTTTTT. Translation gives CASSTTGETGELFF.

Notes on this clone: Other DNA sequences in the same sample also yield this CDR3. J is TRBJ1-6 and V is TRBV9; D is undetermined. Trimming removed 0 bases at V and 6 bases at J, with 10 bases between. The CDR3 runs 15 residues. Germline V gives CDR1 SGDLS, CDR2 YYNGEE. Here the CDR3 reads CASSVEGFFNSPLHF. CDR3 DNA sequence: TGTGCCAGCAGCGTAGAAGGCTTTTTTAATTCACCCCTCCACTTT.

The V call is TRBV30, the J call TRBJ2-7, with 11 nucleotides matching TRBD2. The CDR3 is 16 amino acids. Germline V gives CDR1 GTSNPN, CDR2 SVGIG (reference sequence). The ends lost 0 bases at V and 5 bases at J; junction bases unmatched: 9. In DNA, the CDR3 is TGTGCCTGGAGTGTAAGGTTGACTAGCGGGACCCACGAGCAGTACTTC. It specifies CAWSVRLTSGTHEQYF. The full variable domain, in which reference TRBV30 and TRBJ2-7 provide the parts outside the CDR3, is SQTIHQWPATLVQPVGSPLSLECTVEGTSNPNLYWYRQAAGRGLQLLFYSVGIGQISSEVPQNLSASRPQDRQFILSSKKLLLSDSGFYLCAWSVRLTSGTHEQYFGPGTRLTVT.

With respect to this clone: Within the sample, other DNA sequences also encode this same CDR3. The CDR3 loop reads CASSYSIGGEQYF. As DNA, the CDR3 is TGTGCCAGCAGTTACTCGATCGGGGGTGAGCAGTACTTC. The V call is TRBV6-5, the J call TRBJ2-7, with D possibly TRBD2 on 6 matching bases. CDR1 and CDR2 from the germline V gene are MNHEY and SVGAGI. CDR3 length: 13 residues. Trimming shortened V by 0 bases and J by 7 bases, and 10 bases separated the two germline ends.

This clone showed up just once. The chain uses TRBV6-5 and TRBJ2-5, with 9 bases lining up with TRBD2. Trimming at V came to 4 bases and at J to 5 bases, leaving 8 bases not matched to a gene. The germline gives CDR1 MNHEY, CDR2 SVGAGI. The CDR3 totals 15 residues. The CDR3 protein is CASSSVAGVLETQYF. The CDR3 nucleotides read TGTGCCAGCAGTTCCGTAGCGGGAGTTCTGGAGACCCAGTACTTC.

The chain links TRBV11-2 to TRBJ2-1, with D perhaps TRBD1 or TRBD2 (5 bases each). V dropped 5 bases and J dropped 4 bases, with 12 bases sitting between them. This CDR3 is 14 amino acids long. Germline CDR1 SGHAT, CDR2 FQNNGV. As DNA, the CDR3 is TGTGCCAGCAGCGATCCGGGACCGTACAATGAGCAGTTCTTC. Translated: CASSDPGPYNEQFF.

The CDR3 DNA reads TGTGCCAGCAGCTCTCGGGACACACGCACAGATACGCAGTATTTT. Residues: CASSSRDTRTDTQYF. This chain uses TRBV13 with TRBJ2-3; possible D gene TRBD1, 6 bases. V lost 4 bases to trimming and J lost 1 base, with 12 bases between them. The CDR3 contains 15 residues. Germline CDR1 is PRHDT and CDR2 is FYEKMQ (reference sequence).

In its sample, this clone was seen a few times. The CDR3 sequence is CASSVGTANTGELFF. CDR3 in DNA: TGTGCCAGCAGTGTGGGGACAGCGAACACCGGGGAGCTGTTTTTT. The J gene is TRBJ2-2, the V gene TRBV2; 7 bases match TRBD1. The CDR3 consists of 15 residues. The trim removed 4 bases at V and 0 bases at J, leaving 2 bases unmatched. Germline V gene lookup returns CDR1 SNHLY and CDR2 FYNNEI.

V is TRBV15 and J is TRBJ1-1; D unresolved. The CDR3 runs 14 residues. Germline V gene data show CDR1 as LNHNV and CDR2 as YYDKDF (reference sequence). Trimming took off 6 bases at V and 1 base at J, with 12 bases between the two ends. CDR3 sequence: CATSPSEANTEAFF. In DNA, the CDR3 is TGTGCCACCAGTCCCTCGGAGGCGAACACTGAAGCTTTCTTT. The variable domain in full, with the rest retrieved from reference TRBV15 and TRBJ1-1, is DAMVIQNPRYQVTQFGKPVTLSCSQTLNHNVMYWYQQKSSQAPKLLFHYYDKDFNNEADTPDNFQSRRPNTSFCFLDIRSPGLGDTAMYLCATSPSEANTEAFFGQGTRLTVV.

This rearrangement joins TRBV6-5 to TRBJ2-3; D assignment may be TRBD1 or TRBD2 (6 bases each). This CDR3 region has 14 residues. Germline-derived CDR1 and CDR2 are MNHEY and SVGAGI. V shed 5 bases and J shed 6 bases, with 15 bases lying between them. CDR3 protein: CASSPDWGADTQYF. The CDR3 nucleotides are TGTGCCAGCAGTCCCGATTGGGGGGCGGATACGCAGTATTTT.

This clone was observed a handful of times. The chain recombines TRBV28 with TRBJ2-3, with 9 bases lining up with TRBD1. V lost 4 bases and J lost 14; bases outside the gene matches: 4. CDR3 length equals 11 residues. Germline V gene data show CDR1 as MDHEN and CDR2 as SYDVKM. CDR3 coding DNA: TGTGCCAGCAGTTCCGACAGGGGGGTGTATTTT. Its protein product is CASSSDRGVYF. Complete variable domain (other parts from reference TRBV28 and TRBJ2-3): DVKVTQSSRYLVKRTGEKVFLECVQDMDHENMFWYRQDPGLGLRLIYFSYDVKMKEKGDIPEGYSVSREKKERFSLILESASTNQTSMYLCASSSDRGVYFGPGTRLTVL.

V usage is TRBV2 and J usage is TRBJ2-1, with D possibly being TRBD1 (6 bases). The germline CDR1 and CDR2 sequences are SNHLY and FYNNEI. The CDR3 loop spans 16 amino acids. V lost 0 bases and J lost 6, with 15 bases in between. The CDR3 here is CASSEAGAAWFNEQFF. The DNA of the CDR3 is TGTGCCAGCAGTGAAGCGGGGGCCGCTTGGTTCAATGAGCAGTTCTTC.

The chain combines TRBV27 with TRBJ1-6; D may be TRBD1 (5 bases). V was shortened by 8 bases and J by 0 bases, with 20 bases between the two germline ends. The CDR3 spans 18 residues. Germline CDR1 reads MNHEY; CDR2 reads SMNVEV (reference sequence). CDR3 sequence: CASGRLQAYSSYNSPLHF. The CDR3 DNA reads as TGTGCCAGCGGGCGGCTACAGGCTTATAGCTCCTATAATTCACCCCTCCACTTT.

The genes are TRBV11-2 and TRBJ1-2; 7 bases line up with TRBD1. This CDR3 region has 13 residues. Germline CDR1 SGHAT, CDR2 FQNNGV. The V gene end was trimmed by 5 bases and the J gene end by 4 bases; junction bases not matched to a gene: 4. CDR3 in amino acids: CASSVGQVYGYTF. The DNA for the CDR3 is TGTGCCAGCAGCGTCGGACAGGTCTATGGCTACACCTTC.

The chain couples TRBV6-1 to TRBJ1-4; TRBD1 is a possible D gene (6 bases). The length of the CDR3 is 15 residues. Germline assignment: CDR1 MNHNS and CDR2 SASEGT. Trimming stripped 3 bases from V and 3 bases from J, with 11 bases between. The CDR3 sequence is CASSDIRGANEKLFF. The CDR3, as DNA: TGTGCCAGCAGTGATATCAGGGGAGCTAATGAAAAACTGTTTTTT.

The V and J genes are TRBV4-3 and TRBJ2-1; TRBD1 is a possible D gene (5 bases). CDR3 length equals 17 residues. Germline assignment: CDR1 LGHNA and CDR2 YSLEER. With 0 bases removed from V and 6 bases from J, the gap between germline ends came to 18 bases. CDR3 nucleotide sequence: TGCGCCAGCAGCCAAGAAGGGGCAGAAGAAGTGGGCAATGAGCAGTTCTTC. Its protein is CASSQEGAEEVGNEQFF.

The chain couples TRBV5-1 to TRBJ2-7; D gene ambiguous. Trimming took off 4 bases at V and 1 base at J, with 12 bases between the two ends. The CDR3 is made up of 14 amino acids. Germline V CDR1 and CDR2: SGHRS, YFSETQ. The CDR3 DNA sequence: TGCGCCAGCAGCGGGGATTGGGGATCCTACGAGCAGTACTTC. Residues: CASSGDWGSYEQYF.

With regard to this clone: This specimen includes other DNA sequences encoding the same CDR3. The gene calls are TRBV7-9 and TRBJ1-4; no clear D gene. CDR1 and CDR2 (germline): SEHNR, FQNEAQ (reference sequence). The CDR3 totals 12 residues. V lost 1 base and J lost 7, with 4 bases in between. As DNA, the CDR3 is TGTGCCAGCAGCTTAGGTCTTGAAAAACTGTTTTTT. Its translation is CASSLGLEKLFF.

Worth noting for this clone: Other DNA variants within this sample encode the same CDR3. V is TRBV5-1 and J is TRBJ2-1; 8 bases fit TRBD2. V gave up 2 bases and J gave up 5 bases; unmatched junction bases: 3. Germline V gene lookup returns CDR1 SGHRS and CDR2 YFSETQ. There are 14 residues in the CDR3. The CDR3 DNA reads TGCGCCAGCAGCTTAACGGGAGGGAACAATGAGCAGTTCTTC. Translation: CASSLTGGNNEQFF.

Concerning this clone itself: Other DNA variants within this sample encode the same CDR3. The gene calls are TRBV5-6 and TRBJ2-3, with 7 bases identical to TRBD1. With 3 bases clipped from V and 2 bases from J, the junction kept 3 bases outside the gene matches. Per germline, CDR1 SGHDT and CDR2 YYEEEE. This CDR3 contains 14 residues. This CDR3 is CASSWTGYTDTQYF. DNA for the CDR3: TGTGCCAGCAGCTGGACAGGTTACACAGATACGCAGTATTTT.

The V and J genes are TRBV5-4 and TRBJ2-7; TRBD1 is a possible D gene (5 bases). The length of the CDR3 is 14 residues. Germline V lookup: CDR1 SGHNT, CDR2 YYREEE (reference sequence). The germline V and J ends were trimmed by 1 base and 5 bases, with 13 bases remaining between them. The DNA for the CDR3 is TGTGCCAGCAGCTTGAGCAGGGAAGCCCACGAGCAGTACTTC. Amino acids: CASSLSREAHEQYF.